This T cell receptor (beta chain) was captured in a study of shared clonotypes between healthy human individuals. Germline CDR1 is ENHRY and CDR2 is SYGVKD. V lost 0 bases and J lost 0, with 9 bases in between. The CDR3 consists of 17 residues. CD4+ cells yielded CD45RA+ naive and CD45RA-negative memory subsets. Some clones are missing from TCRdb's copy, which holds only in-frame ones; the method was immunoSEQ multiplex PCR. The sample lists 2 million to 3 million clones, more than 80% occurring once. This TCR was sampled from a man younger than 30 in good health. Sequenced sample: naive CD4+ T cells sorted from blood. Subset denoted: CD45RA+ positively selected. This chain connects TRBV10-3 to TRBJ2-6, with D possibly being TRBD1 (6 bases). The CDR3 DNA sequence: TGTGCCATCAGTGAGTCAACAGGGAACTCTGGGGCCAACGTCCTGACTTTC. The encoded protein is CAISESTGNSGANVLTF.